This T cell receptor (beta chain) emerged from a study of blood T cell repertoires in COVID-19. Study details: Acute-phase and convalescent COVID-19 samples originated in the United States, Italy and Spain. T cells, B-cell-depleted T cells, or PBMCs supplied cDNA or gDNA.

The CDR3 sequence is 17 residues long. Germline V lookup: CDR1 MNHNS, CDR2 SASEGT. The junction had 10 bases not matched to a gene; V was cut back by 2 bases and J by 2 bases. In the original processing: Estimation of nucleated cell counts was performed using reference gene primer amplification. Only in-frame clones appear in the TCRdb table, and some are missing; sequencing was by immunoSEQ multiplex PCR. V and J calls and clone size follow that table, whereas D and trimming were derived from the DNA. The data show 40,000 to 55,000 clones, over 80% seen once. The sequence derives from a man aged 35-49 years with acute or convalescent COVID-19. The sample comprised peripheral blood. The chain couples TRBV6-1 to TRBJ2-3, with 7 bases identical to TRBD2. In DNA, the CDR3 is TGTGCCAGCAGTGAACTGACTAGCTATTTTGACACAGATACGCAGTATTTT. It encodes CASSELTSYFDTDTQYF.